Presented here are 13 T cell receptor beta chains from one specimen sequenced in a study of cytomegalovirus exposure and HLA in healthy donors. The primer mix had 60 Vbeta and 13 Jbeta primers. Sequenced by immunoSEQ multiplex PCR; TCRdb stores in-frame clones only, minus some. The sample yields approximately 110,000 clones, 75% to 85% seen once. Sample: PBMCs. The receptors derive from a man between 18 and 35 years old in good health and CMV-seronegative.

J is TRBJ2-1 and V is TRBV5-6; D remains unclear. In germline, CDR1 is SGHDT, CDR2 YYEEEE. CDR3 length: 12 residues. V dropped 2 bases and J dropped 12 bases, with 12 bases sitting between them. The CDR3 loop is CASSLQLAVQFF. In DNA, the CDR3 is TGTGCCAGCAGCTTACAGCTGGCTGTGCAGTTCTTC.

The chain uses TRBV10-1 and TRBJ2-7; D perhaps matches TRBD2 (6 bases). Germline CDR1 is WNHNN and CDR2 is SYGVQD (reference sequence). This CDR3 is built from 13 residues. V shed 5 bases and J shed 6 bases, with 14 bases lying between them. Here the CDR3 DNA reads TGCGCCAGCAGTCGGAGGGTGTCTGGCGAGCAGTACTTC. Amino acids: CASSRRVSGEQYF.

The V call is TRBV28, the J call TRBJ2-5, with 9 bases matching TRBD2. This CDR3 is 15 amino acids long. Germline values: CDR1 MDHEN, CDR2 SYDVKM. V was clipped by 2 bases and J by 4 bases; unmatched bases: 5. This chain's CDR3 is CASSLAGGRGETQYF. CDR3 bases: TGTGCCAGCAGTTTAGCGGGAGGGCGGGGAGAGACCCAGTACTTC.

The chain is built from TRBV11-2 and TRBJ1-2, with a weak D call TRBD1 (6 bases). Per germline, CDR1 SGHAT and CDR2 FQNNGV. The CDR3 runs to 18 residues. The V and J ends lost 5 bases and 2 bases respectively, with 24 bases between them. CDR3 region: CASSPDWDTGLANYGYTF. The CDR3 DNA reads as TGTGCCAGCAGCCCCGATTGGGACACGGGGCTCGCCAACTATGGCTACACCTTC.

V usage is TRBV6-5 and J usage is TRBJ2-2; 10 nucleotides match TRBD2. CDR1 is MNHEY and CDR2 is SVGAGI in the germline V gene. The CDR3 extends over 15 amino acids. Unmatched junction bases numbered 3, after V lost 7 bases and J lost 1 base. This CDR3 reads CASNRLAGNTGELFF. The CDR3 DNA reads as TGTGCCAGCAACCGACTAGCGGGGAACACCGGGGAGCTGTTTTTT.

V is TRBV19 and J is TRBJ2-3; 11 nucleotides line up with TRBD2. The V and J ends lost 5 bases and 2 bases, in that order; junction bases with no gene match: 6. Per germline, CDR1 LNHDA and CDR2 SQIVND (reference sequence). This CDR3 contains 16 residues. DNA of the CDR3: TGTGCCAGTAGTTTACTAGCGGGGGCGACCACAGATACGCAGTATTTT. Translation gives CASSLLAGATTDTQYF. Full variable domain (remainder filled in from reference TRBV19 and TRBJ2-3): DGGITQSPKYLFRKEGQNVTLSCEQNLNHDAMYWYRQDPGQGLRLIYYSQIVNDFQKGDIAEGYSVSREKKESFPLTVTSAQKNPTAFYLCASSLLAGATTDTQYFGPGTRLTVL.

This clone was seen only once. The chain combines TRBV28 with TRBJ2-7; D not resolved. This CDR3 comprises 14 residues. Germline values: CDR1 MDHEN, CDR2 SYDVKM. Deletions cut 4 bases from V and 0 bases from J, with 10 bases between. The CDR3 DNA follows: TGTGCCAGCAGTTACTCCGGGTCCTCCTACGAGCAGTACTTC. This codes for CASSYSGSSYEQYF.

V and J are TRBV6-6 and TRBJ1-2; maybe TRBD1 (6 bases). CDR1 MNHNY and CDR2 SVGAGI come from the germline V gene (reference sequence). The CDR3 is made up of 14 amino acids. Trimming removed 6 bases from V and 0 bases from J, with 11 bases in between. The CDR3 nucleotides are TGTGCCAGCAGATTGACAGGATCTAACTATGGCTACACCTTC. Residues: CASRLTGSNYGYTF.

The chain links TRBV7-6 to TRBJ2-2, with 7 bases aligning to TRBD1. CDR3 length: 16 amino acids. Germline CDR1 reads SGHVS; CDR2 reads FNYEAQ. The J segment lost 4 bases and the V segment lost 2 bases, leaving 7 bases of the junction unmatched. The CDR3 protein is CASSLIGAGGTGELFF. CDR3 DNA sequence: TGTGCCAGCAGCTTAATCGGGGCAGGGGGCACCGGGGAGCTGTTTTTT.

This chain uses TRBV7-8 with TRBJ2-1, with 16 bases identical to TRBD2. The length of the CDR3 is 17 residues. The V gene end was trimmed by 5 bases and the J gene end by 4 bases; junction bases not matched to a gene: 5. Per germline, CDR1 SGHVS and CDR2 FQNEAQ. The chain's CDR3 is CASSLGLAGGSYNEQFF. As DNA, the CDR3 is TGTGCCAGCAGCCTGGGACTAGCGGGAGGGTCGTACAATGAGCAGTTCTTC.

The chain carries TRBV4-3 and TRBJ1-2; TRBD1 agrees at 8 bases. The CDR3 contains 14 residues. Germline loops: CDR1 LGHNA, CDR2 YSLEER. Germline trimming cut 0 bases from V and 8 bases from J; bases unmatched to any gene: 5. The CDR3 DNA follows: TGCGCCAGCAGCCAAGATCGGACAGGGCGCGGCTACACCTTC. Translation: CASSQDRTGRGYTF.

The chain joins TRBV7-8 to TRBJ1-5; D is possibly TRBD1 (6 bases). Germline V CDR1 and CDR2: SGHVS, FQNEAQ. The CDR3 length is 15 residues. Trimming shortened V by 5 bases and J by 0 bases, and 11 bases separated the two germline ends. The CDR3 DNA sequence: TGTGCCAGCAGCGCCCACAGGGATAGCAATCAGCCCCAGCATTTT. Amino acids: CASSAHRDSNQPQHF.

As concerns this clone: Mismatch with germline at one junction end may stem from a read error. DNA of the CDR3: TGTGCCAGCAGCTTAGCCCCTCGGGCGGGAGACTTGATCTTC. It codes for CASSLAPRAGDLIF. V and J are TRBV7-8 and TRBJ2-1, with TRBD2 matching 7 bases. Per the germline V gene, CDR1 is SGHVS and CDR2 is FQNEAQ. The CDR3 sequence is 14 residues long.